Included here is one TCR beta chain sequence, with context. Its antigen remains unidentified. The germline V gene encodes CDR1 LGHNT and CDR2 FRNRAP. The CDR3 has 13 residues. V dropped 1 base and J dropped 2 bases, with 5 bases sitting between them. The protocol was immunoSEQ multiplex PCR, while the TCRdb copy is restricted to in-frame clones and leaves out a portion. The sample yields some 49,000 clones, over 60% seen once. This sample is drawn from a study of OX40 agonist ivuxolimab in advanced cancers. Study-level background: A male proportion of about 84% was recorded, with mean age around 55 years and range about 20 to 85. Findings and caveats of the study: Clonal expansion among partial responders at 0.1-3.0 mg/kg ranked near the lowest.

The chain links TRBV12-5 to TRBJ1-2; D not resolved. The sequence was obtained from an adult with an advanced solid tumor such as melanoma, head and neck, liver or kidney cancer. This specimen was CD4+ or CD8+ T cells sorted from blood, taken in a trial of the OX40 agonist ivuxolimab. CDR3 DNA: TGTGCTAGTGGTTTGGACCGCAACTATGGCTACACCTTC. It encodes CASGLDRNYGYTF.